This T cell receptor (beta chain) was identified in a study of shared T cell receptors in the human thymus. Some clones are missing from TCRdb's copy, which holds only in-frame ones; the method was immunoSEQ multiplex PCR. The sample yields 550,000 to 800,000 clones, around 85% seen once. The same specimen was also included in a second study, on human thymus T cells.

The sequence was collected from a girl under two years old with a congenital heart defect. The sequencing sample was made of thymocytes.

CDR3 in amino acids: CASSQGDYLQETQYF. The CDR3 nucleotides are TGCGCCAGCAGCCAAGGGGACTACCTCCAAGAGACCCAGTACTTC. This chain connects TRBV4-3 to TRBJ2-5; TRBD2 matches at 7 bases. The V and J ends lost 1 base and 1 base, in that order; junction bases with no gene match: 3. CDR3 length equals 15 residues. Germline V gene data show CDR1 as LGHNA and CDR2 as YSLEER.